The sequence of this T cell receptor (beta chain) was determined in a study of T cells in Graves' hyperthyroidism and ophthalmopathy. Thyroid ultrasound, orbital computed tomography, clinical symptoms, and serum thyroxine and TRAb underpinned diagnoses. Germline V CDR1 and CDR2: SNHLY, FYNNEI. V was pared by 6 bases and J by 6 bases, with 12 bases between. CDR3 size: 12 residues. From RNA transcripts, TCR beta CDR3 regions were amplified. The primer set for the first-round RT-PCR of the TCR CDR3 was HTBI. TCRdb re-derived calls from the multiplex PCR reads in MiXCR, one entry per CDR3 protein. The sample carries hundreds of thousands of distinct CDR3 sequences, 45% recorded once. Regarding the study as a whole: Among clonotypes expanded in thyroid above 0.001, most were also found in blood. A model built on 13 V-J features separated ophthalmopathy from stable hyperthyroidism.

In its sample, this clonotype was seen many times. Its target is not known. Sequenced: peripheral blood or thyroid tissue (not recorded which). The rearrangement links TRBV2 to TRBJ2-7; D is uncertain. The clonotype was recovered from an adult man with Graves' disease, either hyperthyroidism or ophthalmopathy (not recorded which). CDR3 coding DNA: TGTGCCAGCAGCCTCAGTAAGGTCGAGCAGTACTTC. Translated, it gives CASSLSKVEQYF.